These 11 T cell receptor beta chains were sequenced from one sample in a study of blood T cell repertoires in COVID-19. Method: immunoSEQ multiplex PCR; TCRdb's copy keeps in-frame clones and lacks some. The data contain 200,000 to 300,000 clones, under 90% of them singletons. Sequencing was performed on peripheral blood. The source of these receptors is a man between 60 and 75 years old with acute or convalescent COVID-19.

The V and J genes are TRBV19 and TRBJ2-3; 7 positions match TRBD1. The V segment lost 6 bases and the J segment 6 bases; nucleotides outside the gene matches: 6. CDR3 length: 13 amino acids. Germline-derived CDR1 and CDR2 are LNHDA and SQIVND (reference sequence). The CDR3: CASSTGDRDTQYF. As DNA, the CDR3 is TGTGCCAGTAGCACAGGGGACCGGGATACGCAGTATTTT.

The chain links TRBV10-3 to TRBJ2-1; 7 bases agree with TRBD2. V shed 0 bases, J shed 6 bases, and the junction held 2 bases outside the gene matches. Germline CDR1 reads ENHRY; CDR2 reads SYGVKD. The CDR3 contains 14 residues. The CDR3 protein is CAISESASGNEQFF. CDR3 bases: TGTGCCATCAGTGAGTCGGCTAGCGGCAATGAGCAGTTCTTC.

The V call is TRBV9, the J call TRBJ2-3, with 9 bases that match TRBD2. The ends lost 0 bases at V and 7 bases at J; junction bases unmatched: 9. Germline CDR1 and CDR2: SGDLS and YYNGEE. The CDR3 sequence is 16 residues long. CDR3: CASSVGGLAGIYTQYF. The CDR3 region has the DNA TGTGCCAGCAGCGTAGGGGGGCTAGCGGGAATATATACGCAGTATTTT.

As for this clone: This CDR3 is also generated by other DNA sequences in the sample. The chain links TRBV27 to TRBJ1-5, with TRBD1 matching over 7 bases. The V segment lost 0 bases and the J segment 4 bases; nucleotides outside the gene matches: 3. Germline V gene data show CDR1 as MNHEY and CDR2 as SMNVEV (reference sequence). The CDR3 contains 15 residues. CDR3 sequence: CASSLSQGGNQPQHF. CDR3 bases: TGTGCCAGCAGTTTATCTCAGGGGGGAAATCAGCCCCAGCATTTT.

V and J are TRBV13 and TRBJ2-1; no reliable D call. Germline assignment: CDR1 PRHDT and CDR2 FYEKMQ (reference sequence). Trimming took off 3 bases at V and 0 bases at J, with 9 bases between the two ends. The CDR3 has 15 residues. CDR3 protein: CASSLRQTSYNEQFF. CDR3 bases: TGTGCCAGCAGCTTGAGACAAACCTCCTACAATGAGCAGTTCTTC.

The chain carries TRBV28 and TRBJ1-6; D possibly corresponds to TRBD1 (5 bases). Trimming took 7 bases from V and 5 from J, leaving 12 bases between them. Germline V gives CDR1 MDHEN, CDR2 SYDVKM. This CDR3 contains 14 residues. This CDR3 reads CASTPGQNNSPLHF. The CDR3 DNA reads TGTGCCAGCACCCCCGGACAAAATAATTCACCCCTCCACTTT.

This chain connects TRBV18 to TRBJ2-5; 7 bases are shared with TRBD2. The junction had 6 bases not matched to a gene; V was cut back by 5 bases and J by 3 bases. Germline CDR1 KGHSH, CDR2 LQKENI. The CDR3 contains 14 residues. The CDR3 protein is CASSILATKETQYF. The CDR3 DNA reads as TGTGCCAGCTCAATACTAGCGACTAAAGAGACCCAGTACTTC.

V and J are TRBV7-9 and TRBJ1-3; D gene ambiguous. Germline CDR1 reads SEHNR; CDR2 reads FQNEAQ (reference sequence). With 5 bases removed from V and 9 bases from J, the gap between germline ends came to 5 bases. CDR3 length: 10 amino acids. The CDR3 loop reads CASSRVTIYF. CDR3 nucleotide sequence: TGTGCCAGCAGCCGGGTCACCATATATTTT. The variable domain in full, with the rest retrieved from reference TRBV7-9 and TRBJ1-3, is DTGVSQNPRHKITKRGQNVTFRCDPISEHNRLYWYRQTLGQGPEFLTYFQNEAQLEKSRLLSDRFSAERPKGSFSTLEIQRTEQGDSAMYLCASSRVTIYFGEGSWLTVV.

This sequence joins TRBV14 and TRBJ1-2; weak D call: TRBD1 (6 bases). CDR1 is SGHDN and CDR2 is FVKESK in the germline V gene. This CDR3 has 14 amino acids. The V gene lost 6 bases and the J gene lost 3 bases, with 14 bases spanning the gap. CDR3 nucleotides: TGTGCCAGCAGTCACGGACAGTACTACTATGGCTACACCTTC. Protein: CASSHGQYYYGYTF.

This clone was detected a few times. This chain joins TRBV30 and TRBJ2-7, with D possibly TRBD1 on 5 matching bases. The germline V gene has CDR1 GTSNPN and CDR2 SVGIG (reference sequence). V lost 2 bases and J 0 bases, leaving 14 bases between the germline ends. The CDR3 totals 15 residues. The CDR3 loop is CAWSRGLDYSYEQYF. For the CDR3, the DNA is TGTGCCTGGAGTAGGGGCCTCGATTACTCCTACGAGCAGTACTTC.

The V and J genes are TRBV9 and TRBJ1-2; D is uncertain. Germline loops: CDR1 SGDLS, CDR2 YYNGEE. The CDR3 is made up of 16 amino acids. The V gene lost 4 bases and the J gene lost 2 bases, with 18 bases spanning the gap. As DNA, the CDR3 is TGTGCCAGCAGCCTCGAGCCGTCCCCCTTCAACTATGGCTACACCTTC. This sequence encodes CASSLEPSPFNYGYTF.